This T cell receptor beta chain appears in the sequencing data of a study of T-cell memory formation after mild COVID-19. TCRdb used MiXCR to reprocess the 5' RACE reads, holding one entry per CDR3 protein. The table lists some 320,000 distinct CDR3 sequences, about 13% of them singletons. Findings and caveats of the study: Balance between CD4 and CD8 was seen in clones contracting day 15 to 85, and a CD4+ lean was seen in later expanders. Researchers found some responding clones in pre-infection memory, a sign that cross-reactive memory joined. The CD4+ clones that contracted clustered mainly within CM and EM, and the CD8+ clones concentrated in EMRA.

Germline CDR1 reads MNHNS; CDR2 reads SASEGT. V lost 5 bases and J 2 bases, leaving 15 bases between the germline ends. This CDR3 comprises 15 residues. Many counts were recorded for this clonotype. Its antigen is as yet unknown. This TCR was recovered from a man aged 18 to 30 who had mild COVID-19 (a few samples of this study predate the infection). Cell type and time point are not known. This chain connects TRBV6-1 to TRBJ1-1; a weak D match, TRBD1 (6 bases). The sample taken for sequencing was PBMCs or a T cell subset sorted from them (not recorded which). The CDR3 here is CASSNPDSHNTEAFF. As DNA, the CDR3 is TGTGCCAGCAGTAATCCGGACAGCCATAACACTGAAGCTTTCTTT.